The clone carrying this T cell receptor beta chain was found a few times. The CDR3 covers 13 residues. The ends were cut back, 5 bases at V and 4 bases at J, with 9 bases in the middle. Germline V lookup: CDR1 SEHNR, CDR2 FQNEAQ (reference sequence). This record belongs to a study of blood T cell repertoires in COVID-19. Turning to the study itself: COVID-19 samples, acute and convalescent, were from the United States, Italy and Spain. PBMCs, B-cell-depleted T cells, or T cells provided the cDNA or gDNA that made up the material.

In the original analysis: Amplifying reference gene primers gave estimates of nucleated cell counts. The repertoire was sequenced with immunoSEQ multiplex PCR; TCRdb's copy has only in-frame clones and lacks some. The V and J calls and clone size were taken over from that table, and D and trimming were inferred from the DNA. Of roughly 250,000 clones in the sample, approximately 91% are singletons; the top ten hold 2% to 2.5%. The source of this sequence is a woman in her thirties or forties who had recovered from COVID-19. The chain joins TRBV7-9 to TRBJ1-5, with D perhaps matching TRBD1 (6 bases). Sequenced sample: peripheral blood. The CDR3 DNA follows: TGTGCCAGCAGCCAACAGGGTAATCAGCCCCAGCATTTT. Translated, it gives CASSQQGNQPQHF. Full variable domain (missing parts from reference TRBV7-9 and TRBJ1-5): DTGVSQNPRHKITKRGQNVTFRCDPISEHNRLYWYRQTLGQGPEFLTYFQNEAQLEKSRLLSDRFSAERPKGSFSTLEIQRTEQGDSAMYLCASSQQGNQPQHFGDGTRLSIL.